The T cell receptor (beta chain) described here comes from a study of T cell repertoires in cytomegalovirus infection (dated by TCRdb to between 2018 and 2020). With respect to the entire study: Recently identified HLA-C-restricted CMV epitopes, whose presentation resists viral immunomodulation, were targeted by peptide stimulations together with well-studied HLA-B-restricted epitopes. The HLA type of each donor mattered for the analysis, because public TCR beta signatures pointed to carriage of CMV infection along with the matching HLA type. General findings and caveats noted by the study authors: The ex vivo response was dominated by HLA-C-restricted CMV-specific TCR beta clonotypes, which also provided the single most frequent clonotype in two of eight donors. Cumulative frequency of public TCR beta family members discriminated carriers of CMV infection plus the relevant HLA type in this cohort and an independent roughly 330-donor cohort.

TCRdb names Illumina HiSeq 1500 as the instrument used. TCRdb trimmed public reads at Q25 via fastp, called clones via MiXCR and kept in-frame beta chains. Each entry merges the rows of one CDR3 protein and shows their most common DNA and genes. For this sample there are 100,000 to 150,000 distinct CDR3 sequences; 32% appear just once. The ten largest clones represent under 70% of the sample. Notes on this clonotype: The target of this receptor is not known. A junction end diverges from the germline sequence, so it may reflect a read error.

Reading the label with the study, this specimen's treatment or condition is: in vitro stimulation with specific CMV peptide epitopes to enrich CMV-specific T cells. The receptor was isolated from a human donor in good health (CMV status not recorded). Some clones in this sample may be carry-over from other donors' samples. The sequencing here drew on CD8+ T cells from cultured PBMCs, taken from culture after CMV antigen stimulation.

The nucleotide sequence is given as TGCAGTGCTAGAAACCTTCGGGGGGGCGACACAAATACGCAGTATTTT. Translation gives CSARNLRGGDTNTQYF. The chain links TRBV20-1 with TRBJ2-3; TRBD2 fits 8 bases in the junction. Via the germline V gene (reference sequence), CDR1 is DFQATT and CDR2 SNEGSKA. Inclusive of the bounding cysteine and phenylalanine, the CDR3 is 16 residues long. Here the CDR3 DNA is all that survives: 48 bases in frame from base 1.